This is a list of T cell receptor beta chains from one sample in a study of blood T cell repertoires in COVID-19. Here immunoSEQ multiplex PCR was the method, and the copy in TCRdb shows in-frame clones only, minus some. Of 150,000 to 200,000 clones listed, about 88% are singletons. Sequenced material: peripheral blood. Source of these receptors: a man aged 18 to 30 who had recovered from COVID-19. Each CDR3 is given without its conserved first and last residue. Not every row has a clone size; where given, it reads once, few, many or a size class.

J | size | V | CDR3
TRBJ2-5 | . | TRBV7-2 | ASSPSGSRETQY
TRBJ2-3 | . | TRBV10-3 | AISGLSGRAEKTDTQY
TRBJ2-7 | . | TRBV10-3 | ATTGTPDFDEQY
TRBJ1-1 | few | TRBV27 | ASSAQGTANTEAF
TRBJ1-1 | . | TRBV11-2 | ASSLDRTEAF
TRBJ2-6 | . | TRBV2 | ASYRPQGAISSGANVLT
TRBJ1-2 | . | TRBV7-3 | ASSGTGYSGYT
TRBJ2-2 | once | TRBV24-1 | ATSRAGMNTGELF
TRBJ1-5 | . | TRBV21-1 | ASRTGGQPQH
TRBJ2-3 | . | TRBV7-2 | ASSYPSTGKDTQY
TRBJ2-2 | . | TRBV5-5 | ASSEQGSNTGELF
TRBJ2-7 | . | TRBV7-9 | ASSFEVSEQY
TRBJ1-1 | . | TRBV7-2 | ASSFGGTGTGTEAF
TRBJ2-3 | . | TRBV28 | ASSFPLAGSVPDTQY
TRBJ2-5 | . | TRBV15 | ATSHDRTGKETQY
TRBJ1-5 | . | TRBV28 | ASRPTAQGWNQPQH
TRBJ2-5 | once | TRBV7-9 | ASTIRGTTMEETQY
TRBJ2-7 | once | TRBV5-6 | ASSSPGTGIVEQY
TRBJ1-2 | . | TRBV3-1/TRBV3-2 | ASSQVLPGQGYGYT
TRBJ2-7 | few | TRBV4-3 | ASSQDQGYYEQY
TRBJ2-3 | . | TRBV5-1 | ASSRLVGPDTQY
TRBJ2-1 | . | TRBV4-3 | ASSQLPSGSSYNEQF
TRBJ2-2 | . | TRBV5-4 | ASSPRTSGSRGTGELF
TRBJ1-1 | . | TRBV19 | ASSVFPGGNTEAF
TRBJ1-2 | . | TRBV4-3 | ASSQVGSTGYT
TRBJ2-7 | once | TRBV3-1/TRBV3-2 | ASRPQGGARDEQY
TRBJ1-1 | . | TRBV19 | ASSTGVRNTEAF
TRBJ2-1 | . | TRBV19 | ASSIGGVGFANEQF
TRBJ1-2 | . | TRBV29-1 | SDAGGPNYGYT
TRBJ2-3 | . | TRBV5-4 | ASSLDGSGTDTQY
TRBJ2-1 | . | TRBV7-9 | ASSLGESPHNEQF
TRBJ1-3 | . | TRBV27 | ASSTTPRDTGNTIY
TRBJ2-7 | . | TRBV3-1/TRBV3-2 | ASSQATTGANSYEQY